This TCR beta chain is from a study of T cell responses to AZD1222 COVID-19 vaccine. In regard to this clone: Its target is unknown.

Libraries were prepared by immunoSEQ multiplex PCR; TCRdb keeps only in-frame clonotypes and omits some of them. This sample carries approximately 210,000 clones, around 94% of them seen once, and the ten largest clones take around 1.8%. General observations from the study: Repertoire samples came only from after the peak T cell response. Spike-wide coverage was observed for vaccine-associated CD4 TCRs, with dominant responses at 160-218 and 743-854. Donors were mostly white British, more females; clonal diversity possibly underestimated. Just a handful of AZD1222 recipients tested seropositive at baseline.

The CDR3 spans 15 residues. From germline, CDR1 is LGHDT and CDR2 YNNKEL (reference sequence). V lost 2 bases to trimming and J lost 0 bases, with 10 bases between them. The rearrangement uses TRBV3-1 (or the pseudogene TRBV3-2) and TRBJ1-1; the D gene is possibly TRBD1 (6 bases). Sequences were derived from peripheral blood, sampled 28 days after the second dose of the MenACWY control vaccine. The sequence came from an adult who received the MenACWY meningococcal vaccine as a control. Written as DNA, the CDR3 is TGTGCCAGCAGCCAAACAACAGGGATGAACACTGAAGCTTTCTTT. This codes for CASSQTTGMNTEAFF.